Each of the 26 T cell receptor beta chains below was sequenced from the same sample in a study of blood T cells in healthy people across ages. The authors ran a second PCR of about 6 to 11 cycles using a sample-barcoded 5' primer and a J-beta primer mix. TCRdb independently ran MiXCR on the 5' RACE reads; one entry per CDR3 protein. The sample consists of roughly 680,000 distinct CDR3 sequences, roughly 21% of them appearing once. The sequenced sample was blood. These receptor sequences come from a man in his sixties or seventies in good health.

This clonotype appeared a few times. The chain uses TRBV7-3 and TRBJ2-1, with D uncertain. V lost 3 bases to trimming and J lost 8 bases, with 14 bases between them. The CDR3 consists of 14 residues. The V gene's germline CDR1 is SGHTA and CDR2 FQGTGA. For the CDR3, the DNA is TGTGCCAGCAGCTTCGGCGGTCCGGTCTATGAGCAGTTCTTC. Its translation is CASSFGGPVYEQFF.

This clonotype was recorded many times. The chain uses TRBV18 and TRBJ2-1; maybe TRBD1 (5 bases). Germline V gene sequence: CDR1 KGHSH, CDR2 LQKENI. This CDR3 comprises 14 residues. The V gene lost 6 bases and the J gene lost 5 bases, with 14 bases spanning the gap. CDR3 region: CASSRGTRDNEQFF. The CDR3 DNA follows: TGTGCCAGCTCCCGAGGTACCAGGGACAATGAGCAGTTCTTC.

With regard to this clonotype: One end of the junction fails to match germline, which may point to a read error. This chain links TRBV7-6 with TRBJ1-5; 7 bases line up with TRBD1. Germline CDR1 SGHVS, CDR2 FNYEAQ. The length of the CDR3 is 17 residues. DNA for the CDR3: TGTGCCAGCGGCTTAGCCGAGGGACAGTATAGCAATCAGCCCCAGCATTTT. The encoded protein is CASGLAEGQYSNQPQHF.

V usage is TRBV20-1 and J usage is TRBJ2-1; tentatively, D is TRBD1 (5 bases). The CDR3 extends over 11 amino acids. V lost 6 bases to trimming and J lost 7 bases, with 10 bases between them. CDR1 DFQATT and CDR2 SNEGSKA come from the germline V gene (reference sequence). The DNA for the CDR3 is TGCAGTGCAAAACAGGCTAATGAGCAGTTCTTC. Residues: CSAKQANEQFF.

The chain uses TRBV7-9 and TRBJ2-5; D gene ambiguous. The germline V and J ends were trimmed by 5 bases and 5 bases, with 15 bases remaining between them. The CDR3 has 14 residues. Germline V gives CDR1 SEHNR, CDR2 FQNEAQ (reference sequence). CDR3 nucleotides: TGTGCCAGCAGCCACGGTCCGGTACAGGAGACCCAGTACTTC. Encoded protein: CASSHGPVQETQYF.

This chain links TRBV11-2 with TRBJ2-1; D is undetermined. This CDR3 region has 15 residues. Germline CDR1 is SGHAT and CDR2 is FQNNGV. V was trimmed by 4 bases and J by 2 bases, leaving 12 bases between them. CDR3 sequence (DNA): TGTGCCAGCAGCTCCTCGACGGGTGCCTACAATGAGCAGTTCTTC. It codes for CASSSSTGAYNEQFF.

This clonotype was observed a handful of times. The gene calls are TRBV20-1 and TRBJ1-2, with a tentative D call TRBD1 (5 bases). Trimming cost V 2 bases and J 4 bases, with 14 bases left between them. The CDR3 length is 14 residues. Germline CDR1 and CDR2: DFQATT and SNEGSKA (reference sequence). DNA of the CDR3: TGCAGTGCTAGAAAGGGGCAAGGTATCTATGGCTACACCTTC. It specifies CSARKGQGIYGYTF.

A few counts support this clonotype. The chain combines TRBV4-2 with TRBJ2-7; 9 bases agree with TRBD2. The CDR3 spans 15 residues. Germline CDR1 and CDR2: LGHNA and YNFKEQ. Trimming took 4 bases from V and 3 from J; bases not matched to a gene: 7. The CDR3 DNA is TGTGCCAGCAGCCCAGCTAGCGGGGCTGGCTACGAGCAGTACTTC. Encoded protein: CASSPASGAGYEQYF.

This clonotype was seen at least ten times. This rearrangement joins TRBV11-2 to TRBJ2-1; 8 bases fit TRBD2. The CDR3 is 14 residues long. CDR1 and CDR2 from the germline V gene are SGHAT and FQNNGV. V was pared by 1 base and J by 11 bases, with 7 bases of the junction left unmatched. As DNA, the CDR3 is TGTGCCAGCAGCTTAGCGGGACTAGGGTGGCAGCAGTTCTTC. Amino acids: CASSLAGLGWQQFF.

This clonotype was seen more than once but under ten times. The gene calls are TRBV29-1 and TRBJ2-3; D ambiguous. Germline V gene data show CDR1 as SQVTM and CDR2 as ANQGSEA. Deletions cut 2 bases from V and 2 bases from J, with 8 bases between. This CDR3 is 13 amino acids long. The chain's CDR3 is CSVESKPTDTQYF. In DNA, the CDR3 is TGCAGCGTTGAAAGTAAACCCACAGATACGCAGTATTTT.

This clonotype was recorded many times. This chain connects TRBV5-1 to TRBJ2-7; D is perhaps TRBD1 (6 bases). The CDR3 has 14 residues. The germline V gene encodes CDR1 SGHRS and CDR2 YFSETQ. V lost 10 bases and J 2 bases, leaving 19 bases between the germline ends. The CDR3 region has the DNA TGCGCCCTACCCCAGGGGCCCCCCACCTACGAGCAGTACTTC. Translated, it gives CALPQGPPTYEQYF.

The table lists this clonotype with a few counts. The DNA for the CDR3 is TGTGCCAGCAGCCGGGCCAGGCTAGATACGCAGTATTTT. This translates into CASSRARLDTQYF. The chain couples TRBV7-8 to TRBJ2-3; D is uncertain. Trimming stripped 5 bases from V and 5 bases from J, with 11 bases between. The CDR3 sequence is 13 residues long. Germline CDR1 and CDR2: SGHVS and FQNEAQ.

The genes are TRBV4-1 and TRBJ2-3, with 9 bases that match TRBD1. The germline V gene encodes CDR1 MGHRA and CDR2 YSYEKL. V lost 4 bases, J lost 4 bases, and 6 bases stayed unmatched. This CDR3 has 15 amino acids. Written as DNA, the CDR3 is TGCGCCAGCAGCCGACCGGGACAGGGTCCAGATACGCAGTATTTT. This gives the protein CASSRPGQGPDTQYF.

The genes are TRBV7-6 and TRBJ2-5; D may be TRBD1 (6 bases). The DNA end lines up better with TRBJ2-7; the J call may be wrong. Germline CDR1 and CDR2: SGHVS and FNYEAQ. This CDR3 is 16 amino acids long. This chain's CDR3 is CASSQTTGIGSYEQYF. DNA of the CDR3: TGTGCCAGCAGCCAAACTACAGGGATTGGGTCCTACGAGCAGTACTTC.

This clonotype was observed at least ten times. This sequence joins TRBV28 and TRBJ2-5; a weak D match, TRBD1 (6 bases). This CDR3 spans 13 amino acids. Trimming stripped 8 bases from V and 5 bases from J, with 15 bases between. CDR1 and CDR2 (germline): MDHEN, SYDVKM. CDR3 bases: TGTGCCAGCTGGACAGATTGGGGTGAGACCCAGTACTTC. This codes for CASWTDWGETQYF.

The V gene is TRBV6-2 or TRBV6-3, the J gene TRBJ2-7; 10 nucleotides line up with TRBD1. CDR3 size: 13 residues. Germline values: CDR1 MNHEY, CDR2 SVGEGT. Unmatched junction bases numbered 5, after V lost 6 bases and J lost 6 bases. This CDR3 reads CASSRGQGIEQYF. CDR3 sequence (DNA): TGTGCCAGCAGCAGGGGACAGGGGATCGAGCAGTACTTC.

This clonotype was recorded many times. The J gene is TRBJ2-3, the V gene TRBV6-5; no reliable D call. V was clipped by 0 bases and J by 0 bases, with 4 bases between them. Germline lookup yields CDR1 MNHEY and CDR2 SVGAGI. This CDR3 is built from 14 residues. The CDR3 nucleotides read TGTGCCAGCAGTTACTCGGGGAGCACAGATACGCAGTATTTT. This sequence encodes CASSYSGSTDTQYF.

J is TRBJ2-7 and V is TRBV7-9; 7 bases match TRBD1. The trim removed 5 bases at V and 5 bases at J, leaving 6 bases unmatched. This CDR3 is built from 13 residues. Germline loops: CDR1 SEHNR, CDR2 FQNEAQ (reference sequence). CDR3 DNA sequence: TGTGCCAGCAGCGAACGGGACAGTCACGAGCAGTACTTC. Amino acids: CASSERDSHEQYF.

This clonotype was seen a handful of times. This chain connects TRBV5-6 to TRBJ2-5; D unclear. The CDR3 has 13 residues. Trimming stripped 1 base from V and 2 bases from J, with 6 bases between. Germline V lookup: CDR1 SGHDT, CDR2 YYEEEE. The CDR3 protein is CASSLKSQETQYF. CDR3 bases: TGTGCCAGCAGCTTGAAATCTCAAGAGACCCAGTACTTC. The full variable domain, completed using reference TRBV5-6 and TRBJ2-5, is DAGVTQSPTHLIKTRGQQVTLRCSPKSGHDTVSWYQQALGQGPQFIFQYYEEEERQRGNFPDRFSGHQFPNYSSELNVNALLLGDSALYLCASSLKSQETQYFGPGTRLLVL.

This clonotype was counted many times. The chain uses TRBV5-1 and TRBJ1-2; unclear D gene. CDR1 is SGHRS, CDR2 YFSETQ, per germline. There are 13 residues in the CDR3. The V end was cut by 4 bases, the J end by 3 bases, with 10 bases between. The CDR3 nucleotides read TGCGCCAGCAGCCCGGAGGCAGACTATGGCTACACCTTC. This gives the protein CASSPEADYGYTF.

This clonotype was observed a handful of times. The chain joins TRBV12-3 or TRBV12-4 to TRBJ2-5; perhaps TRBD2 as D (6 bases). This CDR3 comprises 17 residues. Trimming cost V 4 bases and J 3 bases, with 21 bases left between them. The CDR3 DNA is TGTGCCAGCAGTTCTCAAGGGAGGTCCTCGGGGAAAGAGACCCAGTACTTC. It yields the protein CASSSQGRSSGKETQYF.

This clonotype was counted a few times. This may be a read error: a much more frequent sequence differs by one nucleotide. The rearrangement links TRBV28 to TRBJ2-1, with D perhaps TRBD2 (6 bases). This CDR3 has 13 residues. Germline CDR1 is MDHEN and CDR2 is SYDVKM. The ends were cut back, 6 bases at V and 2 bases at J, with 8 bases in the middle. The DNA of the CDR3 is TGTGCCAGCAGCGGGAGCCCCTACAATGAGCAGTTCTTC. This gives the protein CASSGSPYNEQFF.

This clonotype appeared many times. The chain carries TRBV4-1 and TRBJ2-7, with D hard to call. CDR1 is MGHRA, CDR2 YSYEKL, per germline. V gave up 1 base and J gave up 5 bases, with 9 bases separating them. This CDR3 region has 13 residues. The CDR3 nucleotides are TGCGCCAGCAGCCAAGCTCCGGCAGACGAGCAGTACTTC. It is translated as CASSQAPADEQYF.

This chain links TRBV28 with TRBJ2-1; possibly TRBD2 for D (7 bases). CDR1 MDHEN and CDR2 SYDVKM come from the germline V gene. The CDR3 runs to 11 residues. V gave up 11 bases and J gave up 4 bases, with 9 bases separating them. As DNA, the CDR3 is TGTGCCGGGGGGGCTTACAATGAGCAGTTCTTC. Translation gives CAGGAYNEQFF.

V gene TRBV7-6 combines with J gene TRBJ2-1; 10 bases line up with TRBD2. The germline CDR1 and CDR2 sequences are SGHVS and FNYEAQ. J lost 5 bases, V lost 5 bases, and 6 bases had no gene match. The CDR3 is made up of 15 amino acids. CDR3 region: CASSPRTSGDNEQFF. The CDR3 DNA follows: TGTGCCAGCAGCCCTCGGACTAGCGGAGACAATGAGCAGTTCTTC.

The CDR3 DNA reads as TGTGCCAGCAGTCCCTCCGACCGTAACTATGGCTACACCTTC. This translates into CASSPSDRNYGYTF. The genes are TRBV6-6 and TRBJ1-2; D is undetermined. V was cut by 5 bases and J by 1 base, with 11 bases left in between. CDR1 is MNHNY, CDR2 SVGAGI, per germline (reference sequence). The CDR3 consists of 14 residues.